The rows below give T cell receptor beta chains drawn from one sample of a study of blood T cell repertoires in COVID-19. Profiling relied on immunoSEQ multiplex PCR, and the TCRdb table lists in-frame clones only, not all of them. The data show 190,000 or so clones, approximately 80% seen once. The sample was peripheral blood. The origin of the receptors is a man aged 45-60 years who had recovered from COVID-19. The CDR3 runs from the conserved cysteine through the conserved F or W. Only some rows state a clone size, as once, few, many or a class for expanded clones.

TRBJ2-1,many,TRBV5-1,CASSPTGGDLGEQFF
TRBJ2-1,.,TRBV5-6,CASSLGRGVSNEQFF
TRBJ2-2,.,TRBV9,CASSVGTSGRVTTGELFF
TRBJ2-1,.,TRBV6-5,CASSGTGKSYNEQFF
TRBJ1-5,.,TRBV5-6,CASSSTGSPNQPQHF
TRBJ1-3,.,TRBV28,CATTGQGSLGNTIYF
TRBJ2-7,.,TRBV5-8,CASSLRGRAYEQYF
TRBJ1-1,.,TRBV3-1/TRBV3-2,CASSQLGVGEVAFF
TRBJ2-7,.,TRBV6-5,CASSKLAVLGNEQYF
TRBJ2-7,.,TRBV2,CASSELGGLYEQYF
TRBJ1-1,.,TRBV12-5,CASAPQGALATEAFF
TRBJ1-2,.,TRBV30,CAWRIAGWDGYTF
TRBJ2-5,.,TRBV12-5,CASGADSASLETQYF
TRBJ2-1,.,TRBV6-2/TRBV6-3,CASSYGGEQFF
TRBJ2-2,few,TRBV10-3,CAIREGRAGELFF
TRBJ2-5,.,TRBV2,CASRDRGQTQYF
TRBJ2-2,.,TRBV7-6,CASSLELAGGPRTGELFF
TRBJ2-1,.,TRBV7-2,CASSLATRYNEQFF
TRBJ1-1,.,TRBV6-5,CASRFRVGNTEAFF
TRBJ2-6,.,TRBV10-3,CATKPRFSGANVLTF
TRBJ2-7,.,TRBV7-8,CASRAQRERPYEQYF
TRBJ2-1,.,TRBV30,CAWSKTLARQFF
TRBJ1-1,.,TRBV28,CASSLLTPGQGKNTEAFF
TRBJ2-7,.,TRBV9,CASSVNPGQDHTYEQYF
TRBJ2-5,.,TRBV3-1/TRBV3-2,CASSPTGGLETQYF
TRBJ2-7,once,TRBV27,CASSLSGTNYEQYF
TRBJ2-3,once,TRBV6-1,CASSEDRDTQYF
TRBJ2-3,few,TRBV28,CASSLASGSGSDTQYF
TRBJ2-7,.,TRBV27,CASSLGLAGVQEQYF
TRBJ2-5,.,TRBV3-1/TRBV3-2,CASSQDTRQETQYF